This TCR beta chain was sequenced in a study of cytomegalovirus exposure and HLA in healthy donors. General study findings and limits: It has been reported that TCR beta sequences accurately predicted the HLA-A and HLA-B alleles of most subjects. Indistinguishable V segments such as TRBV6-2 and TRBV6-3 were excluded. According to the study, roughly 160 TCR beta chains were cytomegalovirus-associated. Previously analyzed data showed that most TCR beta V segments were productive at a frequency of about 90% or about 30%.

In germline, CDR1 is LNHDA, CDR2 SQIVND (reference sequence). CDR3 length: 15 amino acids. The ends lost 2 bases at V and 2 bases at J; junction bases unmatched: 5. A word on this clone: Antigen: not known.

The PCR contained 60 Vbeta and 13 Jbeta primers. Here immunoSEQ multiplex PCR was the method, and the copy in TCRdb shows in-frame clones only, minus some. The sample contains about 160,000 clones, 60% to 80% of which appear only once. Input material: PBMCs. The chain combines TRBV19 with TRBJ2-7, with TRBD1 identical over 8 bases. The clonotype comes from a middle-aged woman in good health and CMV-seropositive. CDR3 coding DNA: TGTGCCAGTAGTATAATCGGCAGGGGGCCCTACGAGCAGTACTTC. As protein: CASSIIGRGPYEQYF.